Sequencing of this T cell receptor beta chain was carried out in a study of T-cell reconstitution after alpha-beta-depleted transplantation in children. This CDR3 contains 12 residues. Trimming took 6 bases from V and 0 from J, leaving 6 bases between them. The V gene's germline CDR1 is LGHDT and CDR2 YNNKEL (reference sequence). Study-wide findings and caveats: Several hundred expanded graft clones reportedly were the source of alpha-beta T cells about two months after transplant. Most T-cell counts and diversity one year after the transplant came from T cells that were newly produced. High day-60 TCRbeta diversity in some patients came from surviving recipient T cells and thymic progenitors.

On this clonotype itself: Its antigen is currently unknown.

TCRbeta library preparation incorporated unique molecular identifiers. TCRdb processed the PCR reads anew with MiXCR; each CDR3 protein has one entry. The sample has about 7,200 distinct CDR3 sequences; approximately 5.3% are singletons. The starting material was PBMCs, mostly from graft donor cells, obtained 180 days after TCRalphabeta/CD19-depleted stem cell transplant. The V call is TRBV3-1, the J call TRBJ2-7; D remains ambiguous. The TCR was taken from a child less than two years old who had a stem cell transplant for acute myeloid leukemia, so the T cells may come from the graft donor. The CDR3 DNA reads as TGTGCCAGCAGTCCTAGCTCCTACGAGCAGTACTTC. This sequence encodes CASSPSSYEQYF.